A selection of T cell receptor beta chains follows, all from one sample in a study of control samples from healthy donors and cancer patients. The method was immunoSEQ multiplex PCR; TCRdb's version includes in-frame clones alone and lacks a portion of them. Altogether about 160,000 clones are present, about 94% being singletons, with the ten largest covering 8.5%. The specimen was blood. Receptors originate from a woman aged 40 to 49 in good health. The CDR3 runs from the conserved cysteine through the conserved F or W. Each record gives: V gene, CDR3 protein.

v_gene: TRBV4-1
CDR3aa: CASSQPGEKPQHF

v_gene: TRBV2
CDR3aa: CASIRGLRGNQPQHF

v_gene: TRBV19
CDR3aa: CASNSGQGWDNQPQHF

v_gene: TRBV27
CDR3aa: CASSLWASYNEQFF

v_gene: TRBV5-1
CDR3aa: CASSLGTGTYEEQYF

v_gene: TRBV9
CDR3aa: CASSPRDRNTEAFF

v_gene: TRBV7-2
CDR3aa: CASSLVSTDTQYF

v_gene: TRBV30
CDR3aa: CACTLSSGNTIYF

v_gene: TRBV4-1
CDR3aa: CASSLPGGAGGRGTGELFF

v_gene: TRBV6-5
CDR3aa: CASRPGTAFYGYTF

v_gene: TRBV19
CDR3aa: CASSMTGTGWDEQYF

v_gene: TRBV18
CDR3aa: CASSGTNNSPLHF

v_gene: TRBV18
CDR3aa: CASSPGQISYEQYF

v_gene: TRBV10-3
CDR3aa: CAIGGQVPISGYTF

v_gene: TRBV27
CDR3aa: CASRPAGDPGELFF

v_gene: TRBV3-1/TRBV3-2
CDR3aa: CASSQASQGGLDTIYF

v_gene: TRBV27
CDR3aa: CASGKTAKNTEAFF

v_gene: TRBV3-1/TRBV3-2
CDR3aa: CASTWGDRANTEAFF

v_gene: TRBV7-2
CDR3aa: CASSLRYSNYGYTF

v_gene: TRBV6-5
CDR3aa: CASSSISGGEAFF

v_gene: TRBV5-8
CDR3aa: CASSRGRSGANVLTF

v_gene: TRBV29-1
CDR3aa: CSVELASGANQETQYF

v_gene: TRBV7-9
CDR3aa: CASSFPANTEAFF

v_gene: TRBV12-3/TRBV12-4
CDR3aa: CASSFGLYGYTF

v_gene: TRBV5-4
CDR3aa: CASSSVGGGTGELFF

v_gene: TRBV6-5
CDR3aa: CASSPGLAVNEQFF

v_gene: TRBV18
CDR3aa: CASSPGTTSYEQYF

v_gene: TRBV6-5
CDR3aa: CASTNGRANYGYTF

v_gene: TRBV18
CDR3aa: CASSLSFGQESPLHF

v_gene: TRBV6-5
CDR3aa: CASRTPGGDEQFF

v_gene: TRBV18
CDR3aa: CASSPPNGQETQYF

v_gene: TRBV25-1
CDR3aa: CASSPVGLGKSGYTF

v_gene: TRBV10-3
CDR3aa: CAIRDDGGQGAAYGYTF

v_gene: TRBV2
CDR3aa: CASIDRGFNSPLHF

v_gene: TRBV3-1/TRBV3-2
CDR3aa: CASSQDTSGPQRAFF

v_gene: TRBV10-3
CDR3aa: CAISAGGEGNTIYF

v_gene: TRBV20-1
CDR3aa: CSASLPGGGYTEAFF

v_gene: TRBV2
CDR3aa: CASSHRTNYEQYF

v_gene: TRBV6-5
CDR3aa: CASSPTGYDGYTF

v_gene: TRBV28
CDR3aa: CASSLTGGADTQYF

v_gene: TRBV2
CDR3aa: CASSPRRTPGEPQHF

v_gene: TRBV7-2
CDR3aa: CASSLTGGTEAFF

v_gene: TRBV5-4
CDR3aa: CASKRGSGVPGELFF

v_gene: TRBV29-1
CDR3aa: CSVMDSRYGYTF

v_gene: TRBV4-1
CDR3aa: CASSQPGTGNTGELFF

v_gene: TRBV12-5
CDR3aa: CASGLSRVKDNSPLHF

v_gene: TRBV27
CDR3aa: CASSFQGKAGNTIYF

v_gene: TRBV25-1
CDR3aa: CASSVQTGGTQYF